This T cell receptor (beta chain) was found in a study of graft-versus-host responses after intestinal transplantation. In the case of this clone: Its antigen is not known.

With 0 bases clipped from V and 2 bases from J, the junction kept 6 bases outside the gene matches. The germline V gene has CDR1 SGDLS and CDR2 YYNGEE. CDR3 length equals 16 residues. Some clones are missing from TCRdb's copy, which holds only in-frame ones; the method was immunoSEQ multiplex PCR. This table holds more than 80,000 clones, under 85% found once. Material: unstimulated CD8+ T cells sorted from spleen or lymph node cells, obtained before intestinal transplant. The chain has TRBV9 and TRBJ2-7, with 9 bases matching TRBD2. This clonotype was obtained from a human donor who received an intestinal transplant. The CDR3 DNA follows: TGTGCCAGCAGCGTAGTTAAGCTAGCGGGAACCTACGAGCAGTACTTC. Its translation: CASSVVKLAGTYEQYF. The whole variable domain, filled in from reference TRBV9 and TRBJ2-7, reads DSGVTQTPKHLITATGQRVTLRCSPRSGDLSVYWYQQSLDQGLQFLIQYYNGEERAKGNILERFSAQQFPDLHSELNLSSLELGDSALYFCASSVVKLAGTYEQYFGPGTRLTVT.